This passage covers 10 T cell receptor beta chains from one sample sequenced in a study of cytomegalovirus exposure and HLA in healthy donors. The PCR had 60 Vbeta and 13 Jbeta primers. Some clones are missing from TCRdb's copy, which holds only in-frame ones; the method was immunoSEQ multiplex PCR. This table holds roughly 82,000 clones. Source material: PBMCs. These receptors were obtained from a woman aged 60-75 years in good health and CMV-seronegative.

The rearrangement joins TRBV9 to TRBJ2-1; 12 positions agree with TRBD2. The CDR3 is 15 residues long. Trimming removed 3 bases from V and 9 bases from J; junction bases left unmatched: 7. Germline V lookup: CDR1 SGDLS, CDR2 YYNGEE. CDR3 sequence reads: CASSALAGGNGEQFF. For the CDR3, the DNA is TGTGCCAGCAGCGCGCTAGCGGGAGGGAATGGTGAGCAGTTCTTC.

The genes are TRBV5-4 and TRBJ2-2; TRBD1 might be the D (6 bases). Trimming took 5 bases from V and 7 from J, leaving 18 bases between them. CDR1 SGHNT and CDR2 YYREEE come from the germline V gene (reference sequence). This CDR3 is built from 15 residues. The DNA for the CDR3 is TGTGCCAGCAGTACGGACAGAGGACAAGACGGGGAGCTGTTTTTT. Translated: CASSTDRGQDGELFF.

CDR3 bases: TGTGCCAGCAGGATCACAGATAACTATGGCTACACCTTC. It codes for CASRITDNYGYTF. V gene TRBV28 combines with J gene TRBJ1-2; no clear D. V dropped 6 bases and J dropped 1 base, with 9 bases sitting between them. Germline V gives CDR1 MDHEN, CDR2 SYDVKM. The CDR3 contains 13 residues.

J is TRBJ2-7 and V is TRBV5-1; 7 nucleotides align to TRBD2. Germline V CDR1 and CDR2: SGHRS, YFSETQ. CDR3 length: 13 residues. Losses at the gene ends were 5 bases for V and 3 bases for J; bases not matched to a gene: 5. The CDR3 is CASRMGGSYEQYF. The CDR3 DNA is TGCGCCAGCAGGATGGGGGGGAGCTACGAGCAGTACTTC.

V gene TRBV18 combines with J gene TRBJ1-3; 8 nucleotides align to TRBD1. The CDR3 is made up of 15 amino acids. Germline loops: CDR1 KGHSH, CDR2 LQKENI. The V gene end was trimmed by 5 bases and the J gene end by 4 bases; junction bases not matched to a gene: 7. CDR3 sequence: CASSDATGDGNTIYF. In DNA form, the CDR3 reads TGTGCCAGCTCAGACGCGACAGGGGACGGAAACACCATATATTTT.

The chain recombines TRBV5-6 with TRBJ2-3; TRBD2 matches at 15 bases. Germline V gene sequence: CDR1 SGHDT, CDR2 YYEEEE. CDR3 length: 15 amino acids. V lost 5 bases and J lost 6; bases outside the gene matches: 4. This chain's CDR3 is CASSSGTSGRDTQYF. DNA for the CDR3: TGTGCCAGCAGTTCGGGGACTAGCGGGAGGGATACGCAGTATTTT.

V gene TRBV6-1 combines with J gene TRBJ2-2; TRBD1 is a possible D gene (6 bases). From germline, CDR1 is MNHNS and CDR2 SASEGT. The CDR3 has 17 amino acids. The V gene lost 2 bases and the J gene lost 4 bases, with 17 bases spanning the gap. The CDR3 bases are TGTGCCAGCAGTGAAATTCACACGCAGGGGTTCACCGGGGAGCTGTTTTTT. Its protein is CASSEIHTQGFTGELFF.

The J gene is TRBJ2-1, the V gene TRBV9; D possibly corresponds to TRBD2 (7 bases). Between the trimmed V and J ends, which lost 4 bases and 6 bases, there was a span of 17 bases. The CDR3 contains 15 residues. Germline CDR1 is SGDLS and CDR2 is YYNGEE. As DNA, the CDR3 is TGTGCCAGCAGCCCTTTGGGGGGGCGTTTCAATGAGCAGTTCTTC. Protein sequence: CASSPLGGRFNEQFF.

V and J are TRBV27 and TRBJ2-1; tentative D call: TRBD2 (6 bases). The V end lost 6 bases, the J end lost 5 bases, and 17 bases lay between the germline ends. This CDR3 contains 15 residues. From germline, CDR1 is MNHEY and CDR2 SMNVEV (reference sequence). The CDR3 is CASSKTSSGHNEQFF. The CDR3 DNA sequence: TGTGCCAGCAGCAAGACTAGTAGTGGGCACAATGAGCAGTTCTTC.

The chain carries TRBV19 and TRBJ2-5, with 8 bases fitting TRBD2. Unmatched junction bases numbered 5, after V lost 6 bases and J lost 5 bases. The CDR3 spans 13 residues. Germline V gene lookup returns CDR1 LNHDA and CDR2 SQIVND (reference sequence). The CDR3 DNA is TGTGCCAGTAGGGAGCGGGAGTGGGAGACCCAGTACTTC. It encodes CASREREWETQYF.